The 5 T cell receptor beta chains given below trace back to one sample, sequenced in a study of shared clonotypes between healthy human individuals. The data were produced by immunoSEQ multiplex PCR, yet TCRdb's version contains in-frame clones alone and is incomplete. This table holds a few million clones, around 93% found once. The specimen was naive CD4+ T cells from PBMCs. Sample subset: CD45RA+ positively selected. Every receptor here comes from a young man in good health. Some clones in this sample may be carry-over from other donors' samples.

The chain employs TRBV11-1 and TRBJ2-7; 9 bases line up with TRBD1. After removal of 3 bases from V and 6 bases from J, the junction contained 0 bases not matched to a gene. This CDR3 comprises 12 residues. CDR1 is SGHAT and CDR2 is FQDESV in the germline V gene (reference sequence). CDR3 amino acids: CASSLTGGEQYF. The CDR3 region has the DNA TGTGCCAGCAGCTTGACAGGGGGCGAGCAGTACTTC.

The genes are TRBV5-4 and TRBJ2-2; D is uncertain. The CDR3 is 14 residues long. V was pared by 3 bases and J by 3 bases, with 9 bases between. Germline CDR1 reads SGHNT; CDR2 reads YYREEE (reference sequence). The CDR3 DNA sequence: TGTGCCAGCAGCTCGCCCAGCGACACCGGGGAGCTGTTTTTT. Its protein product is CASSSPSDTGELFF.

V usage is TRBV2 and J usage is TRBJ2-1; 7 bases match TRBD2. CDR1 and CDR2 (germline): SNHLY, FYNNEI. The CDR3 loop spans 16 amino acids. J gave up 3 bases and V 2 bases, and 7 bases lay outside the gene matches. CDR3 region: CASSELGSGNYNEQFF. DNA for the CDR3: TGTGCCAGCAGTGAACTCGGGAGCGGGAACTACAATGAGCAGTTCTTC.

V gene TRBV7-2 combines with J gene TRBJ2-5; no clear D. Germline CDR1 and CDR2: SGHTA and FQGNSA. This CDR3 is built from 17 residues. V lost 1 base and J 1 base, leaving 16 bases between the germline ends. This CDR3 reads CASSLEGRSAIQETQYF. In DNA, the CDR3 is TGTGCCAGCAGCTTAGAAGGAAGGTCGGCTATCCAAGAGACCCAGTACTTC.

The chain carries TRBV15 and TRBJ2-3; D remains unclear. Trimming left V 0 bases short and J 5 bases short, with 21 bases between. Germline values: CDR1 LNHNV, CDR2 YYDKDF (reference sequence). The CDR3 totals 18 residues. CDR3 DNA sequence: TGTGCCACCAGCAGAGATGTTAACTCTCCTTTGAAGGGAGATACGCAGTATTTT. It specifies CATSRDVNSPLKGDTQYF. The full variable domain, rest sourced from reference TRBV15 and TRBJ2-3, is DAMVIQNPRYQVTQFGKPVTLSCSQTLNHNVMYWYQQKSSQAPKLLFHYYDKDFNNEADTPDNFQSRRPNTSFCFLDIRSPGLGDTAMYLCATSRDVNSPLKGDTQYFGPGTRLTVL.